This T cell receptor beta chain appears in the sequencing data of a study of metastatic and nonmetastatic thyroid tumors. Whole-study context: Repertoire data that came from the blood and tumor or nodule tissue of malignant and benign thyroid patients were compared. Study-wide findings and caveats: A significant increase in TCR beta diversity was reportedly seen in malignant thyroid tumors relative to benign nodules, in blood and tumor.

Authors' methods: CDR3 differences across clinicopathological groups were used to build a distant-metastasis classifier for papillary thyroid cancer. TCRdb reprocessed the PCR reads using MiXCR. TCRdb's processing, not the study's, gives the V and J calls here. The repertoire holds about 19,000 clones, with roughly 25% as singletons. Looked up from germline, CDR1 is MNHNS and CDR2 is SASEGT. The ends were cut back, 5 bases at V and 9 bases at J, with 16 bases in the middle. CDR3 length: 13 amino acids. This clone was seen only a few times. Its specificity is unknown. Ahead of thyroid surgery, no patient had received treatment of any kind.

The receptor comes from a male donor with papillary thyroid cancer or a benign thyroid nodule (not recorded which). Some clones in this sample may be carry-over from other donors' samples. The sequenced sample was blood. The chain has TRBV6-1 and TRBJ1-1; weak D call: TRBD1 (5 bases). The CDR3 sequence: CASSMTDTIKAFF. The CDR3 bases are TGTGCCAGCAGTATGACAGACACCATTAAAGCTTTCTTT.